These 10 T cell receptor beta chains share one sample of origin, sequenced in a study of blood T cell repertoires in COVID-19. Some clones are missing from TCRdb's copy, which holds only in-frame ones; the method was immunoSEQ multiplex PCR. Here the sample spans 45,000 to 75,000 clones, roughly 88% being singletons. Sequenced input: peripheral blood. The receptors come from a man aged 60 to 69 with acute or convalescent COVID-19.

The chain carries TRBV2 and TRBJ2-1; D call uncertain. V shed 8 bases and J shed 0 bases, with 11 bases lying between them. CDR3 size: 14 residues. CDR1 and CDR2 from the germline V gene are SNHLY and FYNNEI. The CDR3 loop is CASRGRSSYNEQFF. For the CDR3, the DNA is TGTGCCAGCCGTGGCAGAAGCTCCTACAATGAGCAGTTCTTC.

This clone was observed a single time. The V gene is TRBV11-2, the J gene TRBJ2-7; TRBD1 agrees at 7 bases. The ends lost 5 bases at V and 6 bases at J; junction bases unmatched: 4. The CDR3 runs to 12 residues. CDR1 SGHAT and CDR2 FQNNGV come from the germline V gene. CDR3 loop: CASSPTGAEQYF. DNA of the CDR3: TGTGCCAGCAGCCCAACAGGGGCCGAGCAGTACTTC.

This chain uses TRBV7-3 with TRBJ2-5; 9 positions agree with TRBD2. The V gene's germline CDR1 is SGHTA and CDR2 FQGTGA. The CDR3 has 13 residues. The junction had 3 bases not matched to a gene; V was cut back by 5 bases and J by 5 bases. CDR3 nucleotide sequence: TGTGCCAGCAGCCGCGGGAGGGAGGAGACCCAGTACTTC. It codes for CASSRGREETQYF.

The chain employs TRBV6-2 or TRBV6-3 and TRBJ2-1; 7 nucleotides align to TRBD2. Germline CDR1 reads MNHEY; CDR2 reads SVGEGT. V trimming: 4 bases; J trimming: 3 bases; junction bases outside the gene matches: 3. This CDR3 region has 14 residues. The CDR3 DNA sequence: TGTGCCAGCAGTTGGCGGGAGTTCTACAATGAGCAGTTCTTC. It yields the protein CASSWREFYNEQFF.

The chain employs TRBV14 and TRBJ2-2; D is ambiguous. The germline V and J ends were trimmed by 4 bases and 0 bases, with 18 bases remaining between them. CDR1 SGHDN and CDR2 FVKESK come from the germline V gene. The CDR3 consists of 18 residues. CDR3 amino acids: CASSRTTAPHTNTGELFF. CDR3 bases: TGTGCCAGCAGCCGCACTACCGCTCCCCACACGAACACCGGGGAGCTGTTTTTT.

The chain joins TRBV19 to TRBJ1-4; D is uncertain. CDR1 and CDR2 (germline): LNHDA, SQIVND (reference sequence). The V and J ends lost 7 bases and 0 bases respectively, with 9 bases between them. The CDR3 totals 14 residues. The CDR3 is CASTGVATNEKLFF. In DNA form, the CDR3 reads TGTGCCAGTACCGGTGTTGCAACTAATGAAAAACTGTTTTTT.

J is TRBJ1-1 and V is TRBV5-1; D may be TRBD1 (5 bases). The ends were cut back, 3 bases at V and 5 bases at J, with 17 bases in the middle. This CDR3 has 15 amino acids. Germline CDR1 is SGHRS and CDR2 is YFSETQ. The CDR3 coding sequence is TGCGCCAGCAGCTCCGACCCAGGAGGGACTACTGAAGCTTTCTTT. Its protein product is CASSSDPGGTTEAFF.

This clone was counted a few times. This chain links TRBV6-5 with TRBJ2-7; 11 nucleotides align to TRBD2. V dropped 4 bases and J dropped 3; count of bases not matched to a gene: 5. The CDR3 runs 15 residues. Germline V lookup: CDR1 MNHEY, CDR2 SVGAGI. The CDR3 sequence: CASSWGLAESYEQYF. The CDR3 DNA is TGTGCCAGCAGTTGGGGACTAGCGGAGAGCTACGAGCAGTACTTC.

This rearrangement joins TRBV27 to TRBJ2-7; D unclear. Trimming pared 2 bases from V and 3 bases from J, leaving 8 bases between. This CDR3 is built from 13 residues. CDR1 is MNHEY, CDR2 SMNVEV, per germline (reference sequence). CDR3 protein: CASSLDLGYEQYF. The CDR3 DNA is TGTGCCAGCAGTTTAGATCTAGGCTACGAGCAGTACTTC.

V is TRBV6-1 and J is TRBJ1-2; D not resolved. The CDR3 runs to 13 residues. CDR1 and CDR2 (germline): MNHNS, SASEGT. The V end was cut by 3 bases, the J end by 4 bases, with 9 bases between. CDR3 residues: CASSDMRSYGYTF. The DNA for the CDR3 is TGTGCCAGCAGTGACATGAGGAGCTATGGCTACACCTTC.